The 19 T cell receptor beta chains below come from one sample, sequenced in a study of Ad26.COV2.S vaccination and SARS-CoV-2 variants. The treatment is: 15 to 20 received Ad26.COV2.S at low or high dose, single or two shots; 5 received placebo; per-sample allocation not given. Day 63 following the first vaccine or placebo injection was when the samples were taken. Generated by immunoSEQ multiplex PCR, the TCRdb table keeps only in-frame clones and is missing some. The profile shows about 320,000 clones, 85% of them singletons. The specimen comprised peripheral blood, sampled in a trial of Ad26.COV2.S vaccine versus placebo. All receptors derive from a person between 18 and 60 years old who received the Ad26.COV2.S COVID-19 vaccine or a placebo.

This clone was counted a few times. Written as DNA, the CDR3 is TGCGCCAGCAGCTTGTTACAGGGATCCTACAATGAGCAGTTCTTC. Residues: CASSLLQGSYNEQFF. This rearrangement joins TRBV5-1 to TRBJ2-1; D possibly corresponds to TRBD1 (6 bases). Trimming removed 1 base from V and 1 base from J, with 9 bases in between. The CDR3 sequence is 15 residues long. CDR1 SGHRS and CDR2 YFSETQ come from the germline V gene.

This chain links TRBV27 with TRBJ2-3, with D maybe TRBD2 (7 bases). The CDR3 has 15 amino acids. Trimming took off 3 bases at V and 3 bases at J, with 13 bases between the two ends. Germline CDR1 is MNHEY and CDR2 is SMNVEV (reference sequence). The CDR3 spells CASSFEGGRTDTQYF. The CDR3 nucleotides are TGTGCCAGCAGTTTCGAGGGGGGGAGAACAGATACGCAGTATTTT.

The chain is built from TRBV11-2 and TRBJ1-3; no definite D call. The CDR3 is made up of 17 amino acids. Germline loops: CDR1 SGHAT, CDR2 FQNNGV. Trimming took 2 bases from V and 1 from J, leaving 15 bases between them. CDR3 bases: TGTGCCAGCAGCTTACCCCTCCGGGAGAAGTCTGGAAACACCATATATTTT. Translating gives CASSLPLREKSGNTIYF.

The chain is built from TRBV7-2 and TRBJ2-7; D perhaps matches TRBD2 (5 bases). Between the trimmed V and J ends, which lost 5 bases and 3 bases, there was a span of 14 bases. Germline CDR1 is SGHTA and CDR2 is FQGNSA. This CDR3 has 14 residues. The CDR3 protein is CASSRTSSGYEQYF. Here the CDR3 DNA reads TGTGCCAGCAGCAGGACGTCAAGCGGCTACGAGCAGTACTTC. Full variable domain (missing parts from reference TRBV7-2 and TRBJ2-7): GAGVSQSPSNKVTEKGKDVELRCDPISGHTALYWYRQSLGQGLEFLIYFQGNSAPDKSGLPSDRFSAERTGGSVSTLTIQRTQQEDSAVYLCASSRTSSGYEQYFGPGTRLTVT.

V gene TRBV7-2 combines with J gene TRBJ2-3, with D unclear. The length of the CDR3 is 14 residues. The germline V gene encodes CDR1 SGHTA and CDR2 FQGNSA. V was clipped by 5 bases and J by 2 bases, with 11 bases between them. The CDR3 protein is CASSPTAATDTQYF. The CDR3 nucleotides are TGTGCCAGCAGCCCAACGGCTGCCACAGATACGCAGTATTTT. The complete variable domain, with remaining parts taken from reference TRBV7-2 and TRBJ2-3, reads GAGVSQSPSNKVTEKGKDVELRCDPISGHTALYWYRQSLGQGLEFLIYFQGNSAPDKSGLPSDRFSAERTGGSVSTLTIQRTQQEDSAVYLCASSPTAATDTQYFGPGTRLTVL.

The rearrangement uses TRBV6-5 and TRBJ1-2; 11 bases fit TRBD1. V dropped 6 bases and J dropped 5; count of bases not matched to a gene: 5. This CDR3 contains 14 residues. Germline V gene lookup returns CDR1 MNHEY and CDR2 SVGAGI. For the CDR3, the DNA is TGTGCCAGCAGCTCCGGGACAGGGGGTTATGGCTACACCTTC. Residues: CASSSGTGGYGYTF.

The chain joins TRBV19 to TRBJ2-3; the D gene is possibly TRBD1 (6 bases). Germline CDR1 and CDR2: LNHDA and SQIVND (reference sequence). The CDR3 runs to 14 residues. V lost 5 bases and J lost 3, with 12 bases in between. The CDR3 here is CASSQMDRTDTQYF. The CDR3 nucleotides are TGTGCCAGTAGTCAAATGGACAGAACAGATACGCAGTATTTT.

As DNA, the CDR3 is TGTGCCAGCCGTAAAGAGACAGGCATGAACACTGAAGCTTTCTTT. This sequence encodes CASRKETGMNTEAFF. The chain uses TRBV2 and TRBJ1-1; the D gene is possibly TRBD1 (6 bases). With 8 bases removed from V and 0 bases from J, the gap between germline ends came to 16 bases. This CDR3 is 15 amino acids long. Germline V gene data show CDR1 as SNHLY and CDR2 as FYNNEI.

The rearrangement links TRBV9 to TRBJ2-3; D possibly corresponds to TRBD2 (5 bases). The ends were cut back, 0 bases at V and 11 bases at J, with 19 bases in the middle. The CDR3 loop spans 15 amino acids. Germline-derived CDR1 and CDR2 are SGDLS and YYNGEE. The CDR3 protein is CASSVGASTRGGQYF. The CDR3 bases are TGTGCCAGCAGCGTAGGGGCATCCACTCGGGGTGGGCAGTATTTT.

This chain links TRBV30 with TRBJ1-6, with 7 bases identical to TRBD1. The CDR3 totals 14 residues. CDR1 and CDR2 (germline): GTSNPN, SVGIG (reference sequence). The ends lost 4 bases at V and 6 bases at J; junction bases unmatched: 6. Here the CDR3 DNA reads TGTGCCTGGAAAGGGGACAGCACTAATTCACCCCTCCACTTT. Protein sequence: CAWKGDSTNSPLHF.

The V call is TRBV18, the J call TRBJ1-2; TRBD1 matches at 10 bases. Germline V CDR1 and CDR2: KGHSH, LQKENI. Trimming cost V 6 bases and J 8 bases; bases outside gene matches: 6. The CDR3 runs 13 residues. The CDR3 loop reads CASSAGTGDGYTF. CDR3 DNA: TGTGCCAGCTCGGCCGGGACAGGGGACGGCTACACCTTC.

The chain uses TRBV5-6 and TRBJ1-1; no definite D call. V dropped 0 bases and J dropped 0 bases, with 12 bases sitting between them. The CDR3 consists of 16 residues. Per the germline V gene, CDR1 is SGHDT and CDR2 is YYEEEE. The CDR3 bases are TGTGCCAGCAGCTTGGCCGTTTGGAACTTGAACACTGAAGCTTTCTTT. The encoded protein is CASSLAVWNLNTEAFF.

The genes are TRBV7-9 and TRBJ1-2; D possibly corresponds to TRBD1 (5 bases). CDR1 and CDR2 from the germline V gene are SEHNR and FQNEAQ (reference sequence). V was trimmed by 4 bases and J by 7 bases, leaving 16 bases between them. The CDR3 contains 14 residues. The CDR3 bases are TGTGCCAGCAGCTCCGACTTAACGGGACGTGGCTACACCTTC. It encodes CASSSDLTGRGYTF.

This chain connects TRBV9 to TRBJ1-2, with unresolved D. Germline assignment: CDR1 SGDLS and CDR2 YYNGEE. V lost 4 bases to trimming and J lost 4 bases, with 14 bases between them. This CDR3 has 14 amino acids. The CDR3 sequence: CASSPPGGPYGYTF. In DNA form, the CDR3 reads TGTGCCAGCAGCCCTCCGGGCGGTCCCTATGGCTACACCTTC.

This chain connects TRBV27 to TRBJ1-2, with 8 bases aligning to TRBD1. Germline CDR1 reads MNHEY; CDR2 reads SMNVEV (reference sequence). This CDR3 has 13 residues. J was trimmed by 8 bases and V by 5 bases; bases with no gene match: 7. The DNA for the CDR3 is TGTGCCAGCAGTCCCGGACAGGGTAGAGGCTACACCTTC. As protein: CASSPGQGRGYTF.

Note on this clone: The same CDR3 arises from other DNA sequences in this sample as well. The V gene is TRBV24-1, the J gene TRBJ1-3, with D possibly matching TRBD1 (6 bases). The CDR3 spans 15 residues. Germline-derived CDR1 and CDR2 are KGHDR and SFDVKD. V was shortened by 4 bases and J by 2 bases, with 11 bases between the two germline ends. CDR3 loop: CATSDPRGPGNTIYF. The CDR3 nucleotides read TGTGCCACCAGTGACCCTCGGGGGCCTGGAAACACCATATATTTT.

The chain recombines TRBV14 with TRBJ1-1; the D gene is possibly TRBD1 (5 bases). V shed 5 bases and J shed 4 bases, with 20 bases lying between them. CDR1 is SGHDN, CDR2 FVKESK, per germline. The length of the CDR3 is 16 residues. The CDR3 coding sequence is TGTGCCAGCAGCATCCTCGGCGAGGGGAGGGGCACTGAAGCTTTCTTT. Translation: CASSILGEGRGTEAFF.

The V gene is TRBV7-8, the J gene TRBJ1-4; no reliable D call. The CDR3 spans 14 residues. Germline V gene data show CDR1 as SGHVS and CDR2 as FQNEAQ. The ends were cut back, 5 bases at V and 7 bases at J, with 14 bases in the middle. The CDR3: CASSVSLGSEKLFF. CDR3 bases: TGTGCCAGCAGCGTCTCGCTTGGGAGTGAAAAACTGTTTTTT. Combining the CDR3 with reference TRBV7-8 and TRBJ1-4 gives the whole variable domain GAGVSQSPRYKVAKRGQDVALRCDPISGHVSLFWYQQALGQGPEFLTYFQNEAQLDKSGLPSDRFFAERPEGSVSTLKIQRTQQEDSAVYLCASSVSLGSEKLFFGSGTQLSVL.

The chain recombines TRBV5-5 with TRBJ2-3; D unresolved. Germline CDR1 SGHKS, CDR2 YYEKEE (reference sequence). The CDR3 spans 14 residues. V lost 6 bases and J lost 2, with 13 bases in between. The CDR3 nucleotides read TGTGCCAGCATACTGTCAGCCTTCACAGATACGCAGTATTTT. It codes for CASILSAFTDTQYF.